The source of this T cell receptor beta chain is a study of shared clonotypes between healthy human individuals (dated by TCRdb to 2018 to 2020). Looking at the study overall: A few men and a couple of women, aged 18 to 49 years, made up the cohort. For each donor, CD4 naive and CD4 memory were each given three plates, CD8 naive was given two plates, and CD8 memory was given one plate. To estimate repertoire size and how much clonotypes are shared between individuals, the study performed deep sequencing of blood TCR repertoires from 4 to 6 healthy adults. To increase sequencing depth and limit assay-specific biases, TCR repertoire library preparation and sequencing were carried out by different laboratories using diverse techniques. Between about 0.8 and 9 billion PBMCs per donor were obtained by leukapheresis. Paper-wide results and their limitations: Pairwise subsampling indicated that sequencing depth was expected to affect the degree of clonotype sharing among donors. Incomplete sequencing was indicated by rarefaction of sorted-subset datasets, despite the large sequencing depth. Naive subsets generally had larger estimated clonotype richness than memory subsets. Higher generation probabilities were observed for clonotypes shared by all four sorted-subset donors than for non-shared clonotypes. The genetic and exposure-history diversity represented was limited by the small number of donors. Sampling was restricted to blood, and TCR repertoires in tissues likely differ from the TCR repertoires found in blood. When several donors were compared, the shared fraction of clonotypes was 5% to 6.5% for naive CD4, around 3.5% for naive CD8, 2% to 2.5% for memory CD4, and 0.35% to 0.4% for memory CD8.

In the case of this clone: This clone's antigen is unknown. There are no base qualities to consult, and no much larger clone falls within one base.

TCR CDR3 regions were amplified from genomic DNA by multiplex PCR using the deep immunoSEQ assay. Extracted genomic DNA from each cell subset was distributed evenly across all wells of several immunoSEQ 96-well plates, and each plate was treated as a replicate. For sorted subsets, each replicate PCR was loaded with 200 ng genomic DNA, equivalent to 30,000 to 35,000 T cell genomes. Purified libraries were quantified with a Qubit 3.0 fluorometer, sized on a Bioanalyzer 2100, and re-quantified with the KAPA Library Quantification kit. Each immunoSEQ 96-well plate was sequenced on its own single-read 150-cycle Illumina NextSeq 550 flow cell. In the original analysis: The immunoSEQ output contained only junctional sequences without quality scores, so filtering could not match that applied to full-length reads. Sequences were annotated with PyIR, a Python wrapper for IgBLAST v1.9, using IMGT germline references to assign V/J genes and CDR3. Any read was removed if the V/J assignment was weak (E-value above 1e-6), the CDR3 was missing, or the read contained stop codons, out-of-frame junctions, or ambiguous translated residues. V3J clonotypes were defined as sequences sharing the same inferred V gene, J gene, and CDR3 amino acid sequence. The percentage overlap between two repertoires was calculated by dividing the number of shared unique clonotypes by the size of the smaller repertoire. Richness of each repertoire was evaluated using RTK rarefaction, the Chao1 estimator, and Recon v2.1 estimates of unobserved clonotypes. Generation probabilities for all TCRbeta clonotypes obtained by the gDNA method from several donors were computed using OLGA. Entries here come from immuneACCESS through TCRdb and include only in-frame sequences with V and J called. Some clones fail to appear in such tables; in the studies checked, an unresolved V gene covers under half of the shortfall, and the cause of the remainder is unknown. The D gene and trimming were derived from the DNA, and the V and J assignments and clone size from that table. The sample table records hundreds of thousands of clones; around 96% of these occur just once. Roughly 0.06% of the sample is in the top ten clones.

From the cysteine through the phenylalanine, the CDR3 covers 13 amino acids. CDR3 DNA only is kept here, 39 bases in frame from base 1. V was cut back by 2 bases and J by 3 bases, leaving a gap of 8 bases between them. The germline V gene yields SGHAT for CDR1 and FQNNGV for CDR2. The donors were healthy, HIV-negative adults who had no recently reported acute infections or vaccinations. All donors were Caucasian adults living in Nashville, Tennessee, USA. Magnetic negative selection was used to enrich CD4+ T cells, after which naive cells were positively selected on CD45RA and the negative fraction became the memory subset. Blood was obtained by leukapheresis, after which PBMCs were separated by Ficoll-Histopaque density gradient centrifugation and cryopreserved in liquid nitrogen vapor phase. Purity and quantity of every magnetically sorted T cell population were checked by analytical flow cytometry. Genomic DNA was isolated from every sorted fraction and measured by UV absorbance on a Nanodrop 2000c.

The V and J segments used are TRBV11-2 and TRBJ2-7; no D gene is confidently identified. The origin of this receptor is a woman aged 25 to 45 in good health. Sequenced input: naive CD4+ T cells sorted from blood. The cell subset or site label, read with the paper, signifies: CD45RA+ positively selected. The nucleotide sequence reads TGTGCCAGCAGCTTATCTGAAGGCTACGAGCAGTACTTC. It encodes CASSLSEGYEQYF.